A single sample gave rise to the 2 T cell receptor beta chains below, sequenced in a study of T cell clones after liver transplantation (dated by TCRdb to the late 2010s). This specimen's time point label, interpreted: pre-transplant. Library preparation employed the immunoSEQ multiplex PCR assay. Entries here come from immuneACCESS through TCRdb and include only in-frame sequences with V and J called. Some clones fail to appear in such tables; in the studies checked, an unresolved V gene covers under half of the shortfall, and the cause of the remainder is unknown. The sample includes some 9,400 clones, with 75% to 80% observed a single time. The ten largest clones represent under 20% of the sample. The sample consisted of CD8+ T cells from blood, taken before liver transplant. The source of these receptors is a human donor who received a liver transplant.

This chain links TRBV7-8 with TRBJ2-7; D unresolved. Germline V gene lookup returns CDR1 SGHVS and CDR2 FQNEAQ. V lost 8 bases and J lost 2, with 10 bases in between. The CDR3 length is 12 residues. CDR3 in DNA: TGTGCCAGCGGACCCTCCCCCTACGAGCAGTACTTC. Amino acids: CASGPSPYEQYF.

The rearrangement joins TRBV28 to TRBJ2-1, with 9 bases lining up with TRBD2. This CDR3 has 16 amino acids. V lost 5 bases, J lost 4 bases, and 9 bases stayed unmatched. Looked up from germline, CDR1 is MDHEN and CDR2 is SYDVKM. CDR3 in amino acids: CASSPIAGVGYNEQFF. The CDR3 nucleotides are TGTGCCAGCAGTCCCATAGCGGGAGTGGGTTACAATGAGCAGTTCTTC.